This T cell receptor beta chain comes out of a study of T cell repertoires in cytomegalovirus infection. Study findings and constraints: The study found HLA-C-restricted CMV-specific TCR beta clonotypes dominating the ex vivo response. Cumulated frequencies of public TCR beta families served to identify carriers of CMV plus the relevant HLA.

V lost 1 base and J 4 bases, leaving 5 bases between the germline ends. CDR3 length: 13 residues. Germline V gives CDR1 SGHTA, CDR2 FQGNSA. This clonotype was picked up many times. What it binds is not known. Using its own MiXCR run on the reads, TCRdb lists one record per CDR3 protein. Among 200,000 to 300,000 distinct CDR3 sequences listed, around 9% were seen once. This TCR was recovered from a human donor in good health (CMV status not recorded). Some clones in this sample may be carry-over from other donors' samples. The chain links TRBV7-2 to TRBJ1-5; D unresolved. Sample: PBMCs. For the CDR3, the DNA is TGTGCCAGCAGCTTAGTGTATAATCAGCCCCAGCATTTT. Protein product: CASSLVYNQPQHF.